This TCR beta chain appears in the sequencing data of a study of blood T cell repertoires in COVID-19 (dated by TCRdb to the early 2020s). Describing the broader study: Collaborator samples came from the United States, Italy and Spain and covered acute and convalescent phases of COVID-19. The material from the prospective study consisted of cDNA or gDNA derived from T cells, B-cell-depleted T cells, or PBMCs. Deeply sampled blood TCRbeta repertoires from subjects exposed to, actively infected with, or recovered from COVID-19 were included in the dataset. A freely available public database, intended as a resource for researchers studying the immune response to SARS-CoV-2, is where the repertoires were released. The samples were drawn from two sources: the first 160 participants of the ongoing ImmuneRACE study, and approximately 1,300 subjects contributed by 6 global collaborators. Nearly every sample came with metadata listing a de-identified subject ID, COVID-19 status, age in years and sex. Where HLA class I and class II types were available, the types were taken from metadata supplied by the sample provider, not from assay-based typing. Here is what the overall study found, with its caveats: The quantity of clinical and demographic metadata differed by source and by participant and was supplied without curation.

In the case of this clone: It has no known antigen specificity. Base qualities are missing; no much larger clone stands one base away.

V is cut by 9 bases and J by 7 bases, and the space between the germline ends is 16 bases. The CDR3 sequence holds 13 residues, the cysteine and phenylalanine included. Of all the DNA, just the CDR3 is kept, 39 bases in frame from base 1. CDR1 and CDR2 were assigned from the germline V gene (reference sequence) as MNHEY and SMNVEV. TCRbeta CDR3 regions were amplified from genomic DNA by means of the immunoSEQ Assay, a bias-controlled multiplex PCR. Per the original workflow: Nucleated cell counts per sample were estimated from amplification of reference gene primers within the assay. To quantify the absolute abundance of each unique TCRbeta CDR3 rearrangement, sequence reads were collapsed and filtered. For each sample, productive Simpson clonality was calculated as the square root of Simpson's diversity index across productive rearrangements. Imported from immuneACCESS, the table was reduced by TCRdb to in-frame sequences with V and J called. These copies leave out some clones; in studies compared against another copy, an unresolved V gene accounts for under half, and the cause of the remainder is not known. V, J and clone size reflect that table, while D and trimming were determined from the DNA. The sample includes tens of thousands of clones, with about nine tenths observed a single time. The top ten clones comprise roughly 6.3% of the sample.

In Seattle, one collaborating source enrolled patients while the infection was active and tracked those patients longitudinally over the course of disease. Collaborating institutions collected whole blood in K2EDTA tubes following their own protocols. For TCRbeta analysis, collaborator samples were shipped as frozen whole blood, as isolated PBMCs, or as DNA extracted from either sample type. This TCR came from a man aged 18 to 29 with COVID-19, enrolled during active disease. Here the chain combines TRBV27 and TRBJ2-1, with TRBD2 as a weak D call on 6 bases. The specimen sequenced was peripheral blood. The DNA is TGTGCCAGTACGGGAGTTCTTTGGAATGAGCAGTTCTTC. Translated, this is CASTGVLWNEQFF.